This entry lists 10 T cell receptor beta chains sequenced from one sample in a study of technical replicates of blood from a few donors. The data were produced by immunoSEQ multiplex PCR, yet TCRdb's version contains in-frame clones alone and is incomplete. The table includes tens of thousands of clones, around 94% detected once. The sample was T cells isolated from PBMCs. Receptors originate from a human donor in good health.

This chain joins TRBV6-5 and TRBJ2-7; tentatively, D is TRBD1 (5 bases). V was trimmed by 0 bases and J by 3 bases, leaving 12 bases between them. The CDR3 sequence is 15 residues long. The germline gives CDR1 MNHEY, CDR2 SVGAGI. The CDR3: CASSYSGAIGYEQYF. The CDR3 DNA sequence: TGTGCCAGCAGTTACTCTGGGGCGATCGGCTACGAGCAGTACTTC.

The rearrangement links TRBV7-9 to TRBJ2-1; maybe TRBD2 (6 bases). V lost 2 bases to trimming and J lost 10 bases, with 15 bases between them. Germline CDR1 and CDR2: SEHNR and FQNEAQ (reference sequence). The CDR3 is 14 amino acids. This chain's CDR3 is CASSLSRSAGEQFF. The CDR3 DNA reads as TGTGCCAGCAGCTTATCGAGGTCCGCGGGGGAGCAGTTCTTC.

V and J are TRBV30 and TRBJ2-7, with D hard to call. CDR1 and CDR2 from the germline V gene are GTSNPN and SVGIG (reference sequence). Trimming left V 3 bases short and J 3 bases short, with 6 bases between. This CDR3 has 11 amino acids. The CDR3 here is CAWSTIYEQYF. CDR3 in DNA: TGTGCCTGGAGCACAATCTACGAGCAGTACTTC.

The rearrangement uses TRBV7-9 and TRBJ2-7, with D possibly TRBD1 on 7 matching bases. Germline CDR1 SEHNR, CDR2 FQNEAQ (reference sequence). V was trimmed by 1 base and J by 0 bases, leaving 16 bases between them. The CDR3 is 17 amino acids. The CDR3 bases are TGTGCCAGCAGCTTAGTGGGCTCAGGGGGGACCTCCTACGAGCAGTACTTC. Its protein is CASSLVGSGGTSYEQYF.

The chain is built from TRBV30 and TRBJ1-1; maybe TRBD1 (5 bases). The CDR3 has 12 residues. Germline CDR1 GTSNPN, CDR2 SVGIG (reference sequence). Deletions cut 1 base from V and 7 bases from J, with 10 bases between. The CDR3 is CAWSDPGGEAFF. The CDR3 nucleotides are TGTGCCTGGAGTGACCCGGGGGGTGAAGCTTTCTTT.

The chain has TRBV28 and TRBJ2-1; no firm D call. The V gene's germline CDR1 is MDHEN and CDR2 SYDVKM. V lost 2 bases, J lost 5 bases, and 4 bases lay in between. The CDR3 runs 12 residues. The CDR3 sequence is CASSLVDNEQFF. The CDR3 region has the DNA TGTGCCAGCAGTTTAGTCGACAATGAGCAGTTCTTC. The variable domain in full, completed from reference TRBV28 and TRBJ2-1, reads DVKVTQSSRYLVKRTGEKVFLECVQDMDHENMFWYRQDPGLGLRLIYFSYDVKMKEKGDIPEGYSVSREKKERFSLILESASTNQTSMYLCASSLVDNEQFFGPGTRLTVL.

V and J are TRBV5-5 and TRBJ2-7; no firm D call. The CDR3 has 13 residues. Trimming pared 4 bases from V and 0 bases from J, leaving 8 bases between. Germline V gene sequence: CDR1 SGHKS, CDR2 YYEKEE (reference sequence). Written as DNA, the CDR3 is TGTGCCAGCAGCCGCGTTAGCTCCTACGAGCAGTACTTC. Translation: CASSRVSSYEQYF.

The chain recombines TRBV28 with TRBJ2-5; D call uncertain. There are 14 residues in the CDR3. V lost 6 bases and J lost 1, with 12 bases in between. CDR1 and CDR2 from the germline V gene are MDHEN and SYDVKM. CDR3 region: CASSSYTAQETQYF. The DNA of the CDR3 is TGTGCCAGCAGCTCTTACACCGCCCAAGAGACCCAGTACTTC.

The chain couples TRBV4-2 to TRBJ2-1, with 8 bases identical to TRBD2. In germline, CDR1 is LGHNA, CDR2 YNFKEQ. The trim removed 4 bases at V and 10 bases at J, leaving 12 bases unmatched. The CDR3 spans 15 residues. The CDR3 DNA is TGTGCCAGCAGCCCGGGCCCCCTAGCGGGCGGGGAGCAGTTCTTC. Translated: CASSPGPLAGGEQFF.

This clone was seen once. CDR3 residues: CASSLLYGQETQYF. CDR3 DNA sequence: TGTGCCAGCAGCTTATTATACGGGCAAGAGACCCAGTACTTC. J is TRBJ2-5 and V is TRBV11-2; D ambiguous. This CDR3 has 14 residues. The germline V and J ends were trimmed by 2 bases and 2 bases, with 9 bases remaining between them. Germline values: CDR1 SGHAT, CDR2 FQNNGV.